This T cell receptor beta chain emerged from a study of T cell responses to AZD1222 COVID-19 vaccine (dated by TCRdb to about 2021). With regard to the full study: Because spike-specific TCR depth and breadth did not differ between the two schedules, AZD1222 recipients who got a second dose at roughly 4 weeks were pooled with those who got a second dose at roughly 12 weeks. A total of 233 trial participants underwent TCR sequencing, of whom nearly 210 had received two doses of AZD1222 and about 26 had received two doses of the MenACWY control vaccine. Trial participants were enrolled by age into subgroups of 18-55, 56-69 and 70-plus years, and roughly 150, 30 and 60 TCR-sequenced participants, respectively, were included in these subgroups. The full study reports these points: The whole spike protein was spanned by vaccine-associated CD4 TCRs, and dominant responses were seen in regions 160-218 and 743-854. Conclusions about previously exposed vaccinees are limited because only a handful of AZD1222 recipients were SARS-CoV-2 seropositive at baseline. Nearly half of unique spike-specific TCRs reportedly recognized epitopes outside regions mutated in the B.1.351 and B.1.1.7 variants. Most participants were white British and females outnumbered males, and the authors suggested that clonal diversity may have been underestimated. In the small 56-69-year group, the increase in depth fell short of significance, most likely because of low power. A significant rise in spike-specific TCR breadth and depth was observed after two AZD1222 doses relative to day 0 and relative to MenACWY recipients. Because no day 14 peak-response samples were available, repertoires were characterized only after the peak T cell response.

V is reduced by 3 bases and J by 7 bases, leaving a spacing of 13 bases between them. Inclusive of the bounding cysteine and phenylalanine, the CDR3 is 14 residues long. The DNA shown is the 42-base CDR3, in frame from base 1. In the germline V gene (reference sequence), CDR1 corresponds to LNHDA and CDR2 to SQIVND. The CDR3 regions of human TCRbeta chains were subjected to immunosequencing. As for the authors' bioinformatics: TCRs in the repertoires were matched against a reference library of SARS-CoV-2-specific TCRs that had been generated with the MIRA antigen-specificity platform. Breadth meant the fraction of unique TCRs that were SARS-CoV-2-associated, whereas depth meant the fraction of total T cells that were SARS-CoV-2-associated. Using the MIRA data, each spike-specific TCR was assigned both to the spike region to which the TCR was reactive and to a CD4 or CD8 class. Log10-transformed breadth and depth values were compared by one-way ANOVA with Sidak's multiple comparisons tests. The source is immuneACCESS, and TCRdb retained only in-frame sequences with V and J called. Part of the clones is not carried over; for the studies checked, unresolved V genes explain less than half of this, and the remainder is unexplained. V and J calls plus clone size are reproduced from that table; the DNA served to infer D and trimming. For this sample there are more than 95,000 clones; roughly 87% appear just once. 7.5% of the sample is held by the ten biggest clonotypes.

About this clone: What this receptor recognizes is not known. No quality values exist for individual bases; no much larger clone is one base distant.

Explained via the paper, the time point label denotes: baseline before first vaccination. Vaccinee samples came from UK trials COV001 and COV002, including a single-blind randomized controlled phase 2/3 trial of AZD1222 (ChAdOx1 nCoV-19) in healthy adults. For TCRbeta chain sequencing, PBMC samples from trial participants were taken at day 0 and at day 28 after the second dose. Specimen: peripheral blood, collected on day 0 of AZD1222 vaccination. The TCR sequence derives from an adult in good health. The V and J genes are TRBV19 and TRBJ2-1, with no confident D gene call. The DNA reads TGTGCCAGTAGTATTGGGGTCTGGAGAAATGAGCAGTTCTTC. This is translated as CASSIGVWRNEQFF.